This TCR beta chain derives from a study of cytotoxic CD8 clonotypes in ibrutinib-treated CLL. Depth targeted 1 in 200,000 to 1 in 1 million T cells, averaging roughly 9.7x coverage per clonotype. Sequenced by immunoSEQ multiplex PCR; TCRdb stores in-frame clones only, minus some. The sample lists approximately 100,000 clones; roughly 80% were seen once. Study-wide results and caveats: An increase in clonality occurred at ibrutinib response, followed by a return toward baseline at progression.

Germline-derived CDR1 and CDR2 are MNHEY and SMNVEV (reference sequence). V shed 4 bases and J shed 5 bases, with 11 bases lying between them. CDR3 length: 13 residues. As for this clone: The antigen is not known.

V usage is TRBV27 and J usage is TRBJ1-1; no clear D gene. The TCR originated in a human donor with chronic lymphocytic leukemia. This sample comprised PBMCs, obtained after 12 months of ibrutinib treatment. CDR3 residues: CASSWVGGTEAFF. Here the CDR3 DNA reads TGTGCCAGCAGTTGGGTTGGTGGGACTGAAGCTTTCTTT.